The source of this T cell receptor beta chain is a study of T cells in Graves' hyperthyroidism and ophthalmopathy. Amplified regions were TCR beta CDR3 sequences from RNA transcripts. When the TCR CDR3 underwent first-round RT-PCR, the HTBI primer set was used. TCRdb re-called the multiplex PCR reads through MiXCR, storing one row per CDR3 protein. Here the sample spans hundreds of thousands of distinct CDR3 sequences, 19% being singletons. Worth noting for this clonotype: This could be a read error, since a much larger clone is one nucleotide away.

Deletions cut 10 bases from V and 6 bases from J, with 19 bases between. The CDR3 spans 13 residues. Germline assignment: CDR1 ENHRY and CDR2 SYGVKD. The sequence derives from a woman between 18 and 30 years old with Graves' hyperthyroidism. This rearrangement joins TRBV10-3 to TRBJ2-7; TRBD1 is a possible D gene (7 bases). The specimen was blood. The CDR3 sequence is CASREDRTGEQYV. The CDR3 DNA reads TGTGCCAGCAGGGAGGACAGGACCGGCGAGCAGTACGTC.